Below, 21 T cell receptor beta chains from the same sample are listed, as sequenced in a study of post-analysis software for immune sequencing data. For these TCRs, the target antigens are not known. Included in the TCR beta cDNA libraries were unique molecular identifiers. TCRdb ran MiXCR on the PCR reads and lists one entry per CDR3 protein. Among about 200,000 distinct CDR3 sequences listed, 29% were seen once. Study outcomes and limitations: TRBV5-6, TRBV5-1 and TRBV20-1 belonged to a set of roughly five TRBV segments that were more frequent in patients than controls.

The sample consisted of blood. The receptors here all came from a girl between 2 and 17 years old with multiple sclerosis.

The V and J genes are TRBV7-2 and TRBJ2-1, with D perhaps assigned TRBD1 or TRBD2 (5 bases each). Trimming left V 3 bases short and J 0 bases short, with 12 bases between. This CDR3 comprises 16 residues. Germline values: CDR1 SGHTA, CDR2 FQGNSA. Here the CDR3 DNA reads TGTGCCAGCAGCTTCTGGTCCGGGGCCTCCTACAATGAGCAGTTCTTC. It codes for CASSFWSGASYNEQFF.

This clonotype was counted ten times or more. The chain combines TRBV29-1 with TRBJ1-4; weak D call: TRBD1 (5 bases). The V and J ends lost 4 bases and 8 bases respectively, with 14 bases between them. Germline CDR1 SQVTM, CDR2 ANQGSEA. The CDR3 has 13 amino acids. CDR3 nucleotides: TGCAGCGTTGGGGCTGCAGGGACCGAAAAACTGTTTTTT. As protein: CSVGAAGTEKLFF.

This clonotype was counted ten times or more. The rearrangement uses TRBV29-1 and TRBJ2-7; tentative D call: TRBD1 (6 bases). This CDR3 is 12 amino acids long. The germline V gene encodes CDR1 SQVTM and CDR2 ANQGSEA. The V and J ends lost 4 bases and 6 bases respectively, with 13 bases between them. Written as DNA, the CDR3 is TGCAGCGTTGCCCAGGGGCTCGGCGAGCAGTACTTC. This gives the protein CSVAQGLGEQYF.

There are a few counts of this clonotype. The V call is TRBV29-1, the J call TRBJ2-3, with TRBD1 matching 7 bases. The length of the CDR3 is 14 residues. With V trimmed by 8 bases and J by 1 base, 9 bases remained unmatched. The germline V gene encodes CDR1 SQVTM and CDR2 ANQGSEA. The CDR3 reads CSSHRGDGTDTQYF. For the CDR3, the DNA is TGCAGCTCCCACAGGGGTGACGGCACAGATACGCAGTATTTT.

CDR3 nucleotides: TGTGCCAGCAGTCAGGAGGGGGAAAATAGCAATCAGCCCCAGCATTTT. Translated, it gives CASSQEGENSNQPQHF. The chain recombines TRBV12-3 or TRBV12-4 with TRBJ1-5; D possibly corresponds to TRBD1 (6 bases). There are 16 residues in the CDR3. Trimming stripped 5 bases from V and 0 bases from J, with 14 bases between.

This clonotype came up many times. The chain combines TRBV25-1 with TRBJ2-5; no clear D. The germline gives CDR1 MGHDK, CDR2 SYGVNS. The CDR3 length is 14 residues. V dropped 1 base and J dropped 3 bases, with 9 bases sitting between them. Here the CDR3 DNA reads TGTGCCAGCAGTGAATTGGGCGGAGAAGAGACCCAGTACTTC. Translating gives CASSELGGEETQYF.

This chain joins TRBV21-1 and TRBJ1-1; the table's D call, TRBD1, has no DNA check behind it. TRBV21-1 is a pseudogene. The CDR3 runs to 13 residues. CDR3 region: CASTQGKNTGAFF. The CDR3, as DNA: TGTGCCAGCACCCAGGGGAAGAACACTGGAGCTTTCTTT.

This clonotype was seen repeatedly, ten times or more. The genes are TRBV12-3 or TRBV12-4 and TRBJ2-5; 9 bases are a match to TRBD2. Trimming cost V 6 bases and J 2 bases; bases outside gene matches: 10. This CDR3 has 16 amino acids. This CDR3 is CASRPTRLAVQETQYF. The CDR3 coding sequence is TGTGCCAGCAGACCCACCCGACTAGCGGTGCAAGAGACCCAGTACTTC.

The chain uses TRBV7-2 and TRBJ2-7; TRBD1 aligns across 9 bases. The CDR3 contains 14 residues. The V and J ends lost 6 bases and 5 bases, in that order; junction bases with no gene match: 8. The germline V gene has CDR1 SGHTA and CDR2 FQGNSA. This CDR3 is CASRLPGQGHEQYF. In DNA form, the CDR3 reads TGTGCCAGCAGGTTACCGGGACAGGGTCACGAGCAGTACTTC. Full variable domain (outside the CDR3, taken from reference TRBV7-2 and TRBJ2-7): GAGVSQSPSNKVTEKGKDVELRCDPISGHTALYWYRQSLGQGLEFLIYFQGNSAPDKSGLPSDRFSAERTGGSVSTLTIQRTQQEDSAVYLCASRLPGQGHEQYFGPGTRLTVT.

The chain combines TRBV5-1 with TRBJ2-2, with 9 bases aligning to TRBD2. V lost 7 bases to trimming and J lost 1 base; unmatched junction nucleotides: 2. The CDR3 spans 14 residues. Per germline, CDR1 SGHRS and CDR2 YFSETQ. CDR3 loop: CASRLAENTGELFF. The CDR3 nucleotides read TGCGCCAGCCGACTAGCGGAGAACACCGGGGAGCTGTTTTTT.

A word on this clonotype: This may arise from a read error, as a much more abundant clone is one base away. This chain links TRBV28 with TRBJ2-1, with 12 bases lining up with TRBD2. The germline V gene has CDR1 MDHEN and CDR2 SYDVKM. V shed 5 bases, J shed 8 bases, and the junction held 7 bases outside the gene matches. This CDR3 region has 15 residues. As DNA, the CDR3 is TGTGCCAGCAGTCCTTCGGGACTAGCGGGTCATGAGCAGTTCTTC. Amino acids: CASSPSGLAGHEQFF.

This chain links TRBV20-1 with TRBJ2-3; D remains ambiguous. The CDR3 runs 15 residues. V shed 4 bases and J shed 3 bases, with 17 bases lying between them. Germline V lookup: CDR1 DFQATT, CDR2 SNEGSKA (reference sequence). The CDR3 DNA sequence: TGCAGTGCTACTACCGGAGCCGAAGGAACAGATACGCAGTATTTT. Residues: CSATTGAEGTDTQYF.

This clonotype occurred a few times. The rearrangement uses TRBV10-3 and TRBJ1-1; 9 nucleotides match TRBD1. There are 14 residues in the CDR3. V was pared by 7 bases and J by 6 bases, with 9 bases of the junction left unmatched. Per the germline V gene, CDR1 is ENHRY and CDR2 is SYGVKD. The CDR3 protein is CAIKGQGKDAEAFF. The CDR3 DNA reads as TGTGCCATCAAAGGACAGGGGAAGGACGCTGAAGCTTTCTTT.

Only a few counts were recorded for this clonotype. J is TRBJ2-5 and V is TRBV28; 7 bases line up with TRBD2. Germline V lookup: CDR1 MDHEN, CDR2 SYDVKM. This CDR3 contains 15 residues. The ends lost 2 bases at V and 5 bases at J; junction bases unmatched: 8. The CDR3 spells CASSLAPGGPETQYF. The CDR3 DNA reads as TGTGCCAGCAGTTTAGCTCCGGGGGGTCCGGAGACCCAGTACTTC.

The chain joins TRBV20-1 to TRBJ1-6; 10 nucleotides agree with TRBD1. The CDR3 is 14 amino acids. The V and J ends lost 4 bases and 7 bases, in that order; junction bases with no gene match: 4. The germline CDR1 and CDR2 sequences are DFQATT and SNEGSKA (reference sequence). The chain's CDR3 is CSATEGQGNSPLHF. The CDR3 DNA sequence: TGCAGTGCTACGGAGGGACAGGGGAATTCACCCCTCCACTTT.

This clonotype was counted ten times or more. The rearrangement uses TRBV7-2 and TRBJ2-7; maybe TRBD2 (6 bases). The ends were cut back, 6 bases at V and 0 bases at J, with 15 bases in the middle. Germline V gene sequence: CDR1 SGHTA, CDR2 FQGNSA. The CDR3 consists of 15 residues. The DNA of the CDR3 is TGTGCCAGCAGTCGCATGGCGGGAAGCTCCTACGAGCAGTACTTC. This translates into CASSRMAGSSYEQYF.

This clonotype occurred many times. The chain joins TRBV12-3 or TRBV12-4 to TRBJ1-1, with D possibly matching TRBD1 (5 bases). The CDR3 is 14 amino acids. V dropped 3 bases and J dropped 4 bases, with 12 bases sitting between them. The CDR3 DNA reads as TGTGCCAGCAGTTTGGACAATTTACGCACTGAAGCTTTCTTT. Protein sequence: CASSLDNLRTEAFF.

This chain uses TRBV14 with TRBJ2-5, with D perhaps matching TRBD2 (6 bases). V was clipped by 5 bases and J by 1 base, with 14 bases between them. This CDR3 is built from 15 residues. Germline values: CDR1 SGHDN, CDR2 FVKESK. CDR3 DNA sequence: TGTGCCAGCAGCTTCCCCGGGGGACGCCAAGAGACCCAGTACTTC. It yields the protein CASSFPGGRQETQYF.

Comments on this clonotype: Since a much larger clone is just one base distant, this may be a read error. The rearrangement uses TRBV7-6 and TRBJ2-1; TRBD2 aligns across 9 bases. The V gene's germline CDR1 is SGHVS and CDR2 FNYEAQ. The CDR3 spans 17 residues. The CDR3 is CASSLETSGSNYNGQFF. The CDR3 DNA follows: TGTGCCAGCAGCTTAGAGACTAGCGGAAGTAACTACAATGGGCAGTTCTTC.

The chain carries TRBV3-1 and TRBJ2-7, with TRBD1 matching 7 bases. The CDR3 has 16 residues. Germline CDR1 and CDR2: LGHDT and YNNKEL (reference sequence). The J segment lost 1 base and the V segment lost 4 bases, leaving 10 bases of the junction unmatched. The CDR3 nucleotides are TGTGCCAGCAGCCCTACCCCGGGGACAGTTTCCTACGAGCAGTACTTC. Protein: CASSPTPGTVSYEQYF.

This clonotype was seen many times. CDR3 nucleotides: TGTGCCACCAGAAGGACAGGCCTCTACGAGCAGTACTTC. Protein sequence: CATRRTGLYEQYF. J is TRBJ2-7 and V is TRBV15; TRBD1 matches 7 bases. Germline CDR1 LNHNV, CDR2 YYDKDF (reference sequence). The CDR3 sequence is 13 residues long. Trimming removed 6 bases from V and 3 bases from J; junction bases left unmatched: 5.